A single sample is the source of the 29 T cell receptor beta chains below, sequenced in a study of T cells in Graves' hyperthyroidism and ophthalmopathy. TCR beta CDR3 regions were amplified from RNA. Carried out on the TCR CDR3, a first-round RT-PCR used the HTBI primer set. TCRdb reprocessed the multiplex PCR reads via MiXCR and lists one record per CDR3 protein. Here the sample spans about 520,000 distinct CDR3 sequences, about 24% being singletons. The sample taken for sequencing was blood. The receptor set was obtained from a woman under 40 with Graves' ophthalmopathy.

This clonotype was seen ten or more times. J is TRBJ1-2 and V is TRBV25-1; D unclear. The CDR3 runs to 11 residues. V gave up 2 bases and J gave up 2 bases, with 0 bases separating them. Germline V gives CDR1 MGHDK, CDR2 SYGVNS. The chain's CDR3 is CASSENYGYTF. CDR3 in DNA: TGTGCCAGCAGTGAAAACTATGGCTACACCTTC.

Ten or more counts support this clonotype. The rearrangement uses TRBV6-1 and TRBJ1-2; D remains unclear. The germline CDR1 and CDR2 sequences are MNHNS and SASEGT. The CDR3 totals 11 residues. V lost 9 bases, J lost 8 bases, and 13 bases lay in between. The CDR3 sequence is CARGGLGGYTF. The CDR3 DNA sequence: TGTGCCAGGGGTGGGCTTGGAGGCTACACCTTC.

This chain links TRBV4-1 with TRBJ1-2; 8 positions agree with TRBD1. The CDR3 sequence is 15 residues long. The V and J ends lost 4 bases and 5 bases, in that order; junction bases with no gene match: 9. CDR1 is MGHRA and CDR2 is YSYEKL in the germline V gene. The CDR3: CASSPLDRGKYGYTF. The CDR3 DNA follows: TGCGCCAGCAGCCCCTTAGACAGGGGAAAATATGGCTACACCTTC.

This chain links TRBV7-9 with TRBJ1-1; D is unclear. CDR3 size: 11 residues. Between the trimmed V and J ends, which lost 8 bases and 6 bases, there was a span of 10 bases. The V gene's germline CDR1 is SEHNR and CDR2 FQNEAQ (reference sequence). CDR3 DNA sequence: TGTGCCAGCGTCCCGGGATCTGAAGCTTTCTTT. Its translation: CASVPGSEAFF.

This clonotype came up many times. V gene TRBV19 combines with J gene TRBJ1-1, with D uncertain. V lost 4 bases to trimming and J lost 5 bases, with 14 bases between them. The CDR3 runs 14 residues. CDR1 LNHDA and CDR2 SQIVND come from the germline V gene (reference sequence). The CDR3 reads CASSSQTARTEAFF. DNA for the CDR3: TGTGCCAGTAGTAGCCAGACGGCGAGAACTGAAGCTTTCTTT.

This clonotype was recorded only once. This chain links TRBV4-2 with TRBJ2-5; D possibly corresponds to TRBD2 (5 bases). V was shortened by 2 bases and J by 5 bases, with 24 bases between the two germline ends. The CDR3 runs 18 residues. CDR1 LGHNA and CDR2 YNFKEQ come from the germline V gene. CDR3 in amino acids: CASSQIRGSRSIWETQYF. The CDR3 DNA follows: TGTGCCAGCAGCCAAATTCGCGGGTCCCGTTCTATTTGGGAGACCCAGTACTTC.

CDR3 in DNA: TGTGCCAGCAGCCAGGAAGCCAGACTAGCCGGATCCTACGAGCAGTACTTC. It is translated as CASSQEARLAGSYEQYF. The genes are TRBV4-2 and TRBJ2-7; 7 nucleotides align to TRBD2. After removal of 3 bases from V and 1 base from J, the junction contained 12 bases not matched to a gene. CDR3 length: 17 amino acids. Germline V gene sequence: CDR1 LGHNA, CDR2 YNFKEQ.

The CDR3 DNA is TGTGCCAGCAGATGGGACAGGGGGCGTCGGGCTTTCTTT. Its translation: CASRWDRGRRAFF. The V gene is TRBV27, the J gene TRBJ1-1; 12 nucleotides align to TRBD1. The junction had 7 bases not matched to a gene; V was cut back by 6 bases and J by 11 bases. The CDR3 is 13 residues long. CDR1 and CDR2 (germline): MNHEY, SMNVEV (reference sequence).

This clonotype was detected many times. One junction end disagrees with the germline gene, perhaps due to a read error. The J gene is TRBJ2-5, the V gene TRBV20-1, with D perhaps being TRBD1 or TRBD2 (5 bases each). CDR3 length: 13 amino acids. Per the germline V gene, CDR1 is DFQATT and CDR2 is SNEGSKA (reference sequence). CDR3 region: CSASRDGQGTQYF. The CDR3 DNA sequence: TGCAGTGCTAGCCGGGACGGGCAAGGGACCCAGTACTTC.

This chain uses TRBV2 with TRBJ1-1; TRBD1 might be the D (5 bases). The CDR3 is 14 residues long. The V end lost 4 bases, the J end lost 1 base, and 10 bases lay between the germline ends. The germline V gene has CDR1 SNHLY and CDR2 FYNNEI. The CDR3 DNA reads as TGTGCCAGCAGTGGACAGCTCACGAACACTGAAGCTTTCTTT. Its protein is CASSGQLTNTEAFF.

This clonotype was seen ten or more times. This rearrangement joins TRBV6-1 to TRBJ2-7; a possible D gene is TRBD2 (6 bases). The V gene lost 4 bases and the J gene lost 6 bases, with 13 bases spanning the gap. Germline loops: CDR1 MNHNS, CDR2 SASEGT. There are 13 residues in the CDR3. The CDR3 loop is CASSGPGLTEQYF. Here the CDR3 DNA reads TGTGCCAGCAGTGGTCCGGGACTCACCGAGCAGTACTTC.

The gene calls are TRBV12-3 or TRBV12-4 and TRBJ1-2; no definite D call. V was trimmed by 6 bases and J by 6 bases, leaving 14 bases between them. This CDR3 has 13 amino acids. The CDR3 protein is CASSHSFPDGYTF. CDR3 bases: TGTGCCAGCAGCCATTCCTTCCCGGATGGCTACACCTTC.

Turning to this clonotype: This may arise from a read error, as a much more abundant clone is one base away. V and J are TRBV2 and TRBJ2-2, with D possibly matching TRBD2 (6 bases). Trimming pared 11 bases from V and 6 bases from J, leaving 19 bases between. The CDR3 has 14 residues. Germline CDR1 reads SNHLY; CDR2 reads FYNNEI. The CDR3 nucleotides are TGTGCCTGCACCCAAGAGCGGGTACCCGGGGAGCTGTTTTTT. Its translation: CACTQERVPGELFF.

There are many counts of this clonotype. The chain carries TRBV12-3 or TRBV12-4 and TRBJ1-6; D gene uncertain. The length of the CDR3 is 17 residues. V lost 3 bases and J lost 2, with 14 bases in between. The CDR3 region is CASSFEFRPPYNSPLHF. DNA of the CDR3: TGTGCCAGCAGTTTCGAATTTCGACCGCCCTATAATTCACCCCTCCACTTT.

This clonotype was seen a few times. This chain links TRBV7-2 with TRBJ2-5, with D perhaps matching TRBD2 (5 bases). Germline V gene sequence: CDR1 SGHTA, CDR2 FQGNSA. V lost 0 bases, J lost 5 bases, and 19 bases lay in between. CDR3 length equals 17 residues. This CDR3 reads CASSLAVVRGFGETQYF. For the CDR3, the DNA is TGTGCCAGCAGCTTAGCTGTAGTCCGGGGATTTGGGGAGACCCAGTACTTC.

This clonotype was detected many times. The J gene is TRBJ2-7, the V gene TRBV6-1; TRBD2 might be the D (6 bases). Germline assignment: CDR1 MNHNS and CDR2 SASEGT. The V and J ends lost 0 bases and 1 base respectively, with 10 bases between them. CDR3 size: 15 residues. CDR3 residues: CASSEALEGSYEQYF. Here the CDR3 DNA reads TGTGCCAGCAGTGAAGCGCTGGAGGGTTCCTACGAGCAGTACTTC.

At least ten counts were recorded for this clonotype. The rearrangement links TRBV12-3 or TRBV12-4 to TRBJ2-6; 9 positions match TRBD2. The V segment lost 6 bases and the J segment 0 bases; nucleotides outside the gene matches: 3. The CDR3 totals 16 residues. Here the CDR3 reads CASRAGGSSGANVLTF. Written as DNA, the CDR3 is TGTGCCAGCAGGGCGGGAGGGTCCTCTGGGGCCAACGTCCTGACTTTC.

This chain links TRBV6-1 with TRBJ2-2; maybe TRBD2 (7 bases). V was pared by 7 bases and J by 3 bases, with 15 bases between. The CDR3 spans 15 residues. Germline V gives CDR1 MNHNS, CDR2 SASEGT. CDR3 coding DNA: TGTGCCAGCAAGGAGGCGGGGGCTCACACCGGGGAGCTGTTTTTT. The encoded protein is CASKEAGAHTGELFF.

The CDR3 coding sequence is TGTGCCAGTAGTTGGACCCGGCGAGAGACCCAGTACTTC. Residues: CASSWTRRETQYF. The V and J genes are TRBV19 and TRBJ2-5; the D is unclear. Germline V CDR1 and CDR2: LNHDA, SQIVND (reference sequence). V lost 5 bases, J lost 4 bases, and 11 bases lay in between. CDR3 length equals 13 residues.

CDR3 DNA sequence: TGCGCCAGCAGCGAGGACCTGTTCGGCTACACCTTC. This gives the protein CASSEDLFGYTF. This chain joins TRBV5-1 and TRBJ1-2, with D hard to call. Trimming removed 4 bases from V and 8 bases from J, with 12 bases in between. The CDR3 runs 12 residues. Germline V lookup: CDR1 SGHRS, CDR2 YFSETQ.

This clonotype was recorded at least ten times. CDR3: CSGGQTYEQYF. The CDR3 coding sequence is TGCAGCGGGGGACAGACCTACGAGCAGTACTTC. This sequence joins TRBV29-1 and TRBJ2-7; TRBD1 aligns across 7 bases. J was trimmed by 2 bases and V by 7 bases; bases with no gene match: 2. Per germline, CDR1 SQVTM and CDR2 ANQGSEA. There are 11 residues in the CDR3.

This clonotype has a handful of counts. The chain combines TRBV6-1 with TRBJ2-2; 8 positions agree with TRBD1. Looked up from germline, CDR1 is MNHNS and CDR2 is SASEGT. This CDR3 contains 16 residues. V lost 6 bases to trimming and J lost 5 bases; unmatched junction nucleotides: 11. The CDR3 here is CASRTGTGRFTGELFF. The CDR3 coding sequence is TGTGCCAGCAGAACCGGGACAGGAAGGTTTACCGGGGAGCTGTTTTTT.

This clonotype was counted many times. CDR3 amino acids: CASSIAGTSGKYEQYF. In DNA, the CDR3 is TGTGCCAGTAGTATAGCGGGGACTAGCGGGAAGTACGAGCAGTACTTC. V is TRBV19 and J is TRBJ2-7; 13 bases are a match to TRBD2. Per the germline V gene, CDR1 is LNHDA and CDR2 is SQIVND (reference sequence). The ends lost 1 base at V and 4 bases at J; junction bases unmatched: 4. The length of the CDR3 is 16 residues.

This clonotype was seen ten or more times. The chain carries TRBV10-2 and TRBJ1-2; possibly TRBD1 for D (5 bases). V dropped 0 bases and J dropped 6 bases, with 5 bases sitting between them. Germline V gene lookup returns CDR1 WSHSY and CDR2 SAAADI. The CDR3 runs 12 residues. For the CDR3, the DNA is TGCGCCAGCAGTGAGTCGGGGGATGGCTACACCTTC. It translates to CASSESGDGYTF.

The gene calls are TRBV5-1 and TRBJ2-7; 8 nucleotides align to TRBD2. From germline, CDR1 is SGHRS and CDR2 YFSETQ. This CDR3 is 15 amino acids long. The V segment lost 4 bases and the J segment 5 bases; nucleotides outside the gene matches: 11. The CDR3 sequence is CASSADGTRYHEQYF. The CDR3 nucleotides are TGCGCCAGCAGCGCCGACGGGACTAGGTACCACGAGCAGTACTTC.

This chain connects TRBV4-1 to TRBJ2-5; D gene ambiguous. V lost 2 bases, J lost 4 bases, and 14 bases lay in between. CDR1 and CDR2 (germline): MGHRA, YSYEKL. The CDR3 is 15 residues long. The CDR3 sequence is CASSQRVGFGETQYF. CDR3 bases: TGCGCCAGCAGCCAAAGAGTAGGGTTTGGAGAGACCCAGTACTTC.

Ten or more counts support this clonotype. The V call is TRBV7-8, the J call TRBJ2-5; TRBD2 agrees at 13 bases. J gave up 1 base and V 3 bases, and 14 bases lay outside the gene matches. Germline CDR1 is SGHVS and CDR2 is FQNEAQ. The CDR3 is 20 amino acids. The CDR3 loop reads CASSFIPPGLAGVTQETQYF. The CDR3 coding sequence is TGTGCCAGCAGCTTTATCCCCCCAGGACTAGCGGGGGTAACCCAAGAGACCCAGTACTTC.

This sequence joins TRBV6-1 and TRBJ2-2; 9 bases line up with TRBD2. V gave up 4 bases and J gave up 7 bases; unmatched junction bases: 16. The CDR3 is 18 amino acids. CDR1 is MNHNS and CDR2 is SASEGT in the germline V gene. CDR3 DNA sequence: TGTGCCAGCAGTGCCCACTCTGGAGCGGGAGGCCTCGGCGGGGAGCTGTTTTTT. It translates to CASSAHSGAGGLGGELFF.

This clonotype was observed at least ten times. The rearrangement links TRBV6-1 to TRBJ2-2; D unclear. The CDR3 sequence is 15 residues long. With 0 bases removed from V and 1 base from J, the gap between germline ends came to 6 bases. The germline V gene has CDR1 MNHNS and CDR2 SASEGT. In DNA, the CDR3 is TGTGCCAGCAGTGAAGCTCCCCAGAACACCGGGGAGCTGTTTTTT. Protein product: CASSEAPQNTGELFF.